A selection of T cell receptor beta chains follows, all from one sample in a study of T cell responses to AZD1222 COVID-19 vaccine. Here immunoSEQ multiplex PCR was the method, and the copy in TCRdb shows in-frame clones only, minus some. The sample holds roughly 80,000 clones, 90% seen once. The source was peripheral blood, collected on day 0 of AZD1222 vaccination. The receptors were sampled from an adult in good health. Both conserved end residues are part of each CDR3. D genes are given only for firm matches. Rows may omit the clone size; those that give it use once, few, many or a size class.

D	V	size	J	CDR3	DNA
TRBD1	TRBV29-1	-	TRBJ1-1	CSVRGQMNTEAFF	TGCAGCGTTCGGGGACAGATGAACACTGAAGCTTTCTTT
-	TRBV6-5	-	TRBJ1-3	CASSYSGGVSGNTIYF	TGTGCCAGCAGTTACTCGGGCGGAGTTTCTGGAAACACCATATATTTT
TRBD1	TRBV4-1	-	TRBJ2-5	CASSTRQGAIQETQYF	TGCGCCAGCAGCACTAGACAGGGGGCGATCCAAGAGACCCAGTACTTC
-	TRBV6-2/TRBV6-3	-	TRBJ1-4	CASSYSTGSLSEKLFF	TGTGCCAGCAGTTACTCGACCGGGAGCCTGTCAGAAAAACTGTTTTTT
TRBD2	TRBV3-1/TRBV3-2	once	TRBJ2-3	CASSQLAGYSDTQYF	TGTGCCAGCAGCCAACTAGCGGGGTATTCGGATACGCAGTATTTT
-	TRBV19	once	TRBJ2-3	CASSRGGAGRLDTQYF	TGTGCCAGTAGTAGGGGGGGCGCTGGTCGGTTAGATACGCAGTATTTT
-	TRBV6-5	-	TRBJ2-7	CASSYSRTEAYEQYF	TGTGCCAGCAGTTACTCTCGGACAGAGGCCTACGAGCAGTACTTC
-	TRBV11-3	-	TRBJ2-7	CASSLARASKEQYF	TGTGCCAGCAGCCTAGCACGGGCCTCTAAAGAGCAGTACTTC
-	TRBV13	-	TRBJ1-1	CAGGRAGQNMANTEAFF	TGTGCCGGAGGGAGGGCGGGGCAGAACATGGCAAACACTGAAGCTTTCTTT
-	TRBV27	-	TRBJ1-1	CASSLLREGSTEAFF	TGTGCCAGCAGTTTACTCAGGGAGGGGAGCACTGAAGCTTTCTTT
-	TRBV24-1	-	TRBJ1-5	CATSDVGEGFSNQPQHF	TGTGCCACCAGTGATGTGGGGGAGGGATTCAGCAATCAGCCCCAGCATTTT
TRBD1	TRBV5-1	-	TRBJ1-2	CASSLARQGDGYTF	TGCGCCAGCAGCTTGGCCCGGCAGGGGGACGGCTACACCTTC
TRBD1	TRBV18	-	TRBJ2-1	CASSRYRDSYNEQFF	TGTGCCAGCTCACGGTACCGGGACAGTTACAATGAGCAGTTCTTC
-	TRBV7-3	-	TRBJ2-1	CASSTGRDNEQFF	TGTGCCAGCAGCACCGGACGGGACAATGAGCAGTTCTTC
-	TRBV5-1	-	TRBJ1-6	CASSLGQGKGSPLHF	TGCGCCAGCAGCTTGGGGCAGGGGAAGGGTTCACCCCTCCACTTT
-	TRBV12-3/TRBV12-4	-	TRBJ2-3	CASSLPPDTQYF	TGTGCCAGCAGCCTCCCCCCAGATACGCAGTATTTT
TRBD2	TRBV3-1/TRBV3-2	-	TRBJ2-3	CASSHTSGRAPYSTDTQYF	TGTGCCAGCAGCCACACGAGCGGGAGGGCCCCCTATAGCACAGATACGCAGTATTTT
-	TRBV9	-	TRBJ2-2	CASKGGANTGELFF	TGTGCCAGCAAAGGGGGGGCAAACACCGGGGAGCTGTTTTTT
TRBD2	TRBV27	-	TRBJ2-2	CASSASGANTGELFF	TGTGCCAGCAGTGCTAGCGGCGCGAACACCGGGGAGCTGTTTTTT
-	TRBV6-1	-	TRBJ1-1	CASSDPVLRNTEAFF	TGTGCCAGCAGTGACCCCGTGCTGCGGAACACTGAAGCTTTCTTT
-	TRBV6-4	-	TRBJ2-2	CASSRDGDATGELFF	TGTGCCAGCAGTCGCGACGGAGATGCGACCGGGGAGCTGTTTTTT
-	TRBV4-1	-	TRBJ1-5	CASSQFTPSSPQHF	TGCGCCAGCAGCCAATTCACTCCATCATCGCCCCAGCATTTT
-	TRBV7-8	-	TRBJ1-5	CASSSLVEGKDQPQHF	TGTGCCAGCAGCTCCCTGGTGGAGGGGAAGGATCAGCCCCAGCATTTT
-	TRBV28	-	TRBJ2-1	CASSFGVSNEQFF	TGTGCCAGCAGTTTCGGAGTTAGTAATGAGCAGTTCTTC
-	TRBV11-3	-	TRBJ2-2	CASSPDQNTGELFF	TGTGCCAGCAGCCCGGACCAGAACACCGGGGAGCTGTTTTTT
TRBD2	TRBV7-9	-	TRBJ2-1	CASSRSGLAGGAEQFF	TGTGCCAGCAGCCGTAGTGGGCTAGCGGGGGGAGCTGAGCAGTTCTTC
TRBD1	TRBV7-2	-	TRBJ2-3	CASSHPLGGTNTDTQYF	TGTGCCAGCAGCCACCCATTAGGGGGCACGAACACAGATACGCAGTATTTT